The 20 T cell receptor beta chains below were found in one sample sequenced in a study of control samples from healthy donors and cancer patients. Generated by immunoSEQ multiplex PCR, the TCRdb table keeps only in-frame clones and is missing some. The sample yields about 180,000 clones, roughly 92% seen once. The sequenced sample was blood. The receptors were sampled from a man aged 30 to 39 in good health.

CDR3 residues: CASSHYGPGIDSGNTIYF. The CDR3 DNA reads as TGTGCCAGCTCACATTACGGACCCGGGATCGACTCTGGAAACACCATATATTTT. The chain couples TRBV18 to TRBJ1-3; no definite D call. With 4 bases removed from V and 0 bases from J, the gap between germline ends came to 19 bases. Germline V gene data show CDR1 as KGHSH and CDR2 as LQKENI. The CDR3 totals 18 residues.

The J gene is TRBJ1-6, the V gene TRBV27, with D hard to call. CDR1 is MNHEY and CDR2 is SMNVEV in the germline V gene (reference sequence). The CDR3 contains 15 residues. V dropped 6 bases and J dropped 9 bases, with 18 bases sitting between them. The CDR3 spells CASSSSGFLSSPLHF. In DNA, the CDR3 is TGTGCCAGCAGCAGCTCGGGTTTTTTAAGTTCACCCCTCCACTTT.

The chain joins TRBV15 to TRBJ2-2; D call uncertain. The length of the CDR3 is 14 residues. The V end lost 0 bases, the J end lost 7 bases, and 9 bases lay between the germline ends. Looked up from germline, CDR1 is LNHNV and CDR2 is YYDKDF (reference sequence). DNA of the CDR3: TGTGCCACCAGCAGAGATCCTGTAAGCGGGGAGCTGTTTTTT. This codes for CATSRDPVSGELFF. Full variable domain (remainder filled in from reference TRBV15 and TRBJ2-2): DAMVIQNPRYQVTQFGKPVTLSCSQTLNHNVMYWYQQKSSQAPKLLFHYYDKDFNNEADTPDNFQSRRPNTSFCFLDIRSPGLGDTAMYLCATSRDPVSGELFFGEGSRLTVL.

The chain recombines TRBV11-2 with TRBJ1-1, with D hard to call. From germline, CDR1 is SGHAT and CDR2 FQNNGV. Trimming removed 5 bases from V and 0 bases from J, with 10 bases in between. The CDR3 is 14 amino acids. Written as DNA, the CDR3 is TGTGCCAGCAGCCACCCGGCCCTGAACACTGAAGCTTTCTTT. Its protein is CASSHPALNTEAFF.

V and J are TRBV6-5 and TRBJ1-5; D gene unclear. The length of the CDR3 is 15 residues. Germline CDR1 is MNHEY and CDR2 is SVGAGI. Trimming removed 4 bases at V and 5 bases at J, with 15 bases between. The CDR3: CASSSLREGDQPQHF. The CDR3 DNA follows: TGTGCCAGCAGTTCCCTGAGGGAAGGCGATCAGCCCCAGCATTTT.

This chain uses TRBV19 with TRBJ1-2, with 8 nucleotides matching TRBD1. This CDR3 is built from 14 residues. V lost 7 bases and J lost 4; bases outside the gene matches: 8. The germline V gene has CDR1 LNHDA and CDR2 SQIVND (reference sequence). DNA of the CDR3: TGTGCCAGTAAGGACAGGGCTAGTCCCTATGGCTACACCTTC. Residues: CASKDRASPYGYTF.

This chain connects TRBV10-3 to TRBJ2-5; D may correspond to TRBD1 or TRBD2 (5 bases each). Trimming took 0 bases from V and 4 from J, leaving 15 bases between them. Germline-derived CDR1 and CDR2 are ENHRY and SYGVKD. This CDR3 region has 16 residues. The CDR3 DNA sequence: TGTGCCATCAGTGAGTCAATGGCAGCTGGGGGAGAGACCCAGTACTTC. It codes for CAISESMAAGGETQYF.

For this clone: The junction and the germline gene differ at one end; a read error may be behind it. As DNA, the CDR3 is TGTGCCAGCAAAGGAGATGGATACACCATATATTTT. This codes for CASKGDGYTIYF. The rearrangement uses TRBV9 and TRBJ1-3, with D uncertain. The CDR3 runs 12 residues. The germline gives CDR1 SGDLS, CDR2 YYNGEE.

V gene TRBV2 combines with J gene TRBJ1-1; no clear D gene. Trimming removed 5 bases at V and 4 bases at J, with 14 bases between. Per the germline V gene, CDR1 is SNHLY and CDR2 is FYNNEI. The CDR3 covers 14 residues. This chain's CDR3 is CASSPSLASTEAFF. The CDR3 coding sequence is TGTGCCAGCAGTCCTTCCCTAGCCAGCACTGAAGCTTTCTTT.

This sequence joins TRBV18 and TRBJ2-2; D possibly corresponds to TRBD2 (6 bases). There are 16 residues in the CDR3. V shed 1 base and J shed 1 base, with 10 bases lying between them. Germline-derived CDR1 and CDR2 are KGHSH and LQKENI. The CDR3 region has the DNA TGTGCCAGCTCACCACAGGGAGCGGGGAACACCGGGGAGCTGTTTTTT. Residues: CASSPQGAGNTGELFF.

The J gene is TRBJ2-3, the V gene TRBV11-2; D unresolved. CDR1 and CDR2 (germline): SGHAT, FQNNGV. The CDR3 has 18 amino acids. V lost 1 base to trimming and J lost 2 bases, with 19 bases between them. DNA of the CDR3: TGTGCCAGCAGCTTAGGGGCTGTAGAGGCTTTACTCACAGATACGCAGTATTTT. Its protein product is CASSLGAVEALLTDTQYF.

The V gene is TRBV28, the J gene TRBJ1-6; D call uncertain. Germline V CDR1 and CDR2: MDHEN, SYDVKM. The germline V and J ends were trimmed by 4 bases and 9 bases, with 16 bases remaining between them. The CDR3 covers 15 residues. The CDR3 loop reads CASSSQTFRGSPLHF. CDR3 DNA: TGTGCCAGCAGTTCCCAGACTTTTCGCGGTTCACCCCTCCACTTT.

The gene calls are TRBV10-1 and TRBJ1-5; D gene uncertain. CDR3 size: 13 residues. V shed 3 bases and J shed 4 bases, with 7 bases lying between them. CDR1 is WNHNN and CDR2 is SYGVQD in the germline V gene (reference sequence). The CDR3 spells CASSDNLNQPQHF. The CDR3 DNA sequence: TGCGCCAGCAGTGATAACTTAAATCAGCCCCAGCATTTT.

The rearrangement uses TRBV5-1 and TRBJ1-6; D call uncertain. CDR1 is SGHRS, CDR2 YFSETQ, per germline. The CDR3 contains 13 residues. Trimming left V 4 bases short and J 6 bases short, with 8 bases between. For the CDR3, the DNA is TGCGCCAGCAGCGGGCGACCTAATTCACCCCTCCACTTT. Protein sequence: CASSGRPNSPLHF.

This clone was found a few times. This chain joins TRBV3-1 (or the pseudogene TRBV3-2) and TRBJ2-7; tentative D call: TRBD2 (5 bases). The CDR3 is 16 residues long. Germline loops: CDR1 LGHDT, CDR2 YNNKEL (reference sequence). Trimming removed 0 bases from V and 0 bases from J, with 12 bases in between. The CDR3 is CASSQDKEARSYEQYF. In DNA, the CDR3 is TGTGCCAGCAGCCAAGATAAGGAGGCCCGCTCCTACGAGCAGTACTTC.

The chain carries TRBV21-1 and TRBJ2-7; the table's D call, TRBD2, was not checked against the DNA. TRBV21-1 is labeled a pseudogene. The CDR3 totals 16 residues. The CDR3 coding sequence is TGTGCCAGCAGCAACCCGACAGCGGGGATATACTACGAGCAGTACTTC. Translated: CASSNPTAGIYYEQYF.

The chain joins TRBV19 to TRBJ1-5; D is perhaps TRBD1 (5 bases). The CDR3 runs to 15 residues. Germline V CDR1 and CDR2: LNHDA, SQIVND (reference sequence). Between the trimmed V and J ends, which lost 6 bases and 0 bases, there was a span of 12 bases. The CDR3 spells CASSPGRYSNQPQHF. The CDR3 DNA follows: TGTGCCAGTAGCCCGGGGCGGTATAGCAATCAGCCCCAGCATTTT.

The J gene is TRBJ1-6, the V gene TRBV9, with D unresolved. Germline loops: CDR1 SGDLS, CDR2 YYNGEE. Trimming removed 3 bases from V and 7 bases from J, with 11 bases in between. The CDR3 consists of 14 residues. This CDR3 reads CASSARTMNSPLHF. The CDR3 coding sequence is TGTGCCAGCAGCGCTCGAACAATGAATTCACCCCTCCACTTT.

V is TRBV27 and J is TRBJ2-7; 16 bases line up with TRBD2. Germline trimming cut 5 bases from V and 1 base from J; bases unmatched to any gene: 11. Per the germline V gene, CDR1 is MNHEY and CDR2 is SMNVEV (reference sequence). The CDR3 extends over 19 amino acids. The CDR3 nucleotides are TGTGCCAGCAGTCCTATAGGGGGGACTAGCGGGAGGGGATCCTACGAGCAGTACTTC. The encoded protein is CASSPIGGTSGRGSYEQYF.

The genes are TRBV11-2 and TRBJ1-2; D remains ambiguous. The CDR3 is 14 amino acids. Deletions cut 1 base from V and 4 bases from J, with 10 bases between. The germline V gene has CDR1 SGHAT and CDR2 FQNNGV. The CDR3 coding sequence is TGTGCCAGCAGCTTAGCCTGGCCGGCCTATGGCTACACCTTC. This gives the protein CASSLAWPAYGYTF. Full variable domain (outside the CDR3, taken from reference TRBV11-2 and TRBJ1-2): EAGVAQSPRYKIIEKRQSVAFWCNPISGHATLYWYQQILGQGPKLLIQFQNNGVVDDSQLPKDRFSAERLKGVDSTLKIQPAKLEDSAVYLCASSLAWPAYGYTFGSGTRLTVV.